This T cell receptor beta chain appears in the sequencing data of a study of shared clonotypes between healthy human individuals. Study-wide points: Tissue TCR repertoires likely differ from these blood-only repertoires. Against clonotypes common to all four donors, non-shared ones had lower generation probabilities. Generally, naive subsets came out with larger estimated richness than memory subsets.

The DNA input per sorted-subset replicate PCR was around 200 ng, corresponding to 25,000 to 30,000 T cell genomes. Generated by immunoSEQ multiplex PCR, the TCRdb table keeps only in-frame clones and is missing some. There are 950,000 to 1,300,000 clones in the sample; roughly 70% occur only once, and around 1.5% lies in the top ten. Germline V lookup: CDR1 SGHTA, CDR2 FQGNSA. Trimming removed 1 base from V and 2 bases from J; junction bases left unmatched: 4. This CDR3 comprises 16 residues. A word on this clone: Its antigen is undetermined.

Input material: memory CD4+ T cells sorted from blood. The subset is: CD45RA-negative fraction. The chain has TRBV7-2 and TRBJ2-3; 9 bases fit TRBD2. This receptor was identified in a man aged 18-30 years in good health. Here the CDR3 DNA reads TGTGCCAGCAGCTTAGGACTAGCGGACTTCACAGATACGCAGTATTTT. Protein: CASSLGLADFTDTQYF.